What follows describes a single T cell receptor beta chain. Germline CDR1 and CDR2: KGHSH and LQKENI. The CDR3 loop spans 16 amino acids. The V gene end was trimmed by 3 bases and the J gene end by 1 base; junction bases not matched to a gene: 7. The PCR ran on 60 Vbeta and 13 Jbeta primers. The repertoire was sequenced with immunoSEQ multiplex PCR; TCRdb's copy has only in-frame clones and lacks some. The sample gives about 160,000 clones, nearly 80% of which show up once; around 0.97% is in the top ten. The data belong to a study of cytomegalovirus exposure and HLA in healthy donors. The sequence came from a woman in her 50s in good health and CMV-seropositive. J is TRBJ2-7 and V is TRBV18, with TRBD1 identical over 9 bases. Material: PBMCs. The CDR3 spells CASSPGQGRGSYEQYF. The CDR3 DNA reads TGTGCCAGCTCACCGGGACAGGGAAGAGGGTCCTACGAGCAGTACTTC.